This TCR beta chain was sequenced in a study of T cells in Graves' hyperthyroidism and ophthalmopathy. In its sample, this clonotype was seen a few times. Antigen specificity is unknown. The study's findings and limits: Onset of ophthalmopathy came a median around 6.5 months after the model predicted it.

TCR beta CDR3 regions were amplified from RNA transcripts. In the first-round RT-PCR of the TCR CDR3, the HTBI primer set was used. TCRdb reprocessed the multiplex PCR reads via MiXCR and lists one record per CDR3 protein. The sample records about 340,000 distinct CDR3 sequences, about 20% being singletons. The CDR3 is 11 amino acids. The ends were cut back, 11 bases at V and 6 bases at J, with 11 bases in the middle. Germline V gene sequence: CDR1 MDHEN, CDR2 SYDVKM. Participants, patients aged 18 to 65, had newly diagnosed hyperthyroidism with a duration under 2 months. The PBMCs studied were ones that came from 8.5 to 10 ml fresh peripheral blood.

This receptor was taken from a woman aged 45-65 years with Graves' hyperthyroidism. What was sequenced was blood. The chain uses TRBV28 and TRBJ2-1; either TRBD1 or TRBD2 may fit D (5 bases each). The CDR3 DNA reads TGTGCCCACCGGGACGCCAATGAGCAGTTCTTC. It is translated as CAHRDANEQFF.